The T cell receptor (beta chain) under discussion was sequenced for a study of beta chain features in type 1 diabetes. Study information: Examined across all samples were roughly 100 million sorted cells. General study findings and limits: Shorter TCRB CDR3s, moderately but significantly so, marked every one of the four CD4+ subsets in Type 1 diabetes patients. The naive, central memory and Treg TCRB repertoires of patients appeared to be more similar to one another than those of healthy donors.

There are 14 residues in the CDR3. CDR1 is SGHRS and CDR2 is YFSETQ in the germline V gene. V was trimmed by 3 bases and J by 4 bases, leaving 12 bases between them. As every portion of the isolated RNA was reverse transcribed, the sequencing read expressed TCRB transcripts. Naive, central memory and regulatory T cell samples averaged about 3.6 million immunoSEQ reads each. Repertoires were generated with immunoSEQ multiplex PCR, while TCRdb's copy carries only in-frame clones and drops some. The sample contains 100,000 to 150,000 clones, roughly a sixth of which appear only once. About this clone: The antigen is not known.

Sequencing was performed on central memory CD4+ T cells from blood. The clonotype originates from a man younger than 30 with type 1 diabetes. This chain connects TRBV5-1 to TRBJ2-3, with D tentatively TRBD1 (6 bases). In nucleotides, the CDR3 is TGCGCCAGCAGCTACTCAGGGGAAGCAGATACGCAGTATTTT. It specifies CASSYSGEADTQYF.